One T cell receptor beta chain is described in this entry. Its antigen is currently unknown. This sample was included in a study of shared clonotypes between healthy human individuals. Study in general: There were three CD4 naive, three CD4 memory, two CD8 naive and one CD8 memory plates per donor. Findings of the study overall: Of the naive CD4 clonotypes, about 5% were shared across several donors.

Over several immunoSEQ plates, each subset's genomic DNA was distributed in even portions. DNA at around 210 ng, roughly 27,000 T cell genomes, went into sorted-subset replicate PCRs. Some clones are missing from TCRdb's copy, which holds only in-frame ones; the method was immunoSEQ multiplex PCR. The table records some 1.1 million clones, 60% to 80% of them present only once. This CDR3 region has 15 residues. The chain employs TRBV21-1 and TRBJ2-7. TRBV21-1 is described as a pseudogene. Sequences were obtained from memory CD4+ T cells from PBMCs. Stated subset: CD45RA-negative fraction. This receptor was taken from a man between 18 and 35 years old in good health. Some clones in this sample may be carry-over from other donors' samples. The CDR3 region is CASSKGAGATYEQYF. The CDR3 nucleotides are TGTGCCAGCAGCAAAGGCGCCGGGGCCACCTACGAGCAGTACTTC.